Listed below are T cell receptor beta chains from one sample, sequenced in a study of CD8 T cells in ankylosing spondylitis. A single record per CDR3 protein comes from TCRdb applying MiXCR to the 5' RACE reads. This table has approximately 290,000 distinct CDR3 sequences, about 20% appearing once. Sequencing was done on a sample of blood, either unsorted or a sorted T cell fraction (not recorded which). All receptors derive from a female donor with ankylosing spondylitis or in good health (not recorded which). Both conserved end residues are part of each CDR3. A D gene is named only where the DNA matches it firmly. The size entry is marked missing in some rows and otherwise reads once, few, many or a size class.

-,TRBV5-5,TRBD1,TRBJ1-2,CASSFLTGGDGYTF,TGTGCCAGCAGCTTCCTTACAGGGGGTGATGGCTACACCTTC
-,TRBV18,-,TRBJ2-3,CASSALPGFTDTQYF,TGTGCCAGCTCGGCCCTCCCAGGGTTCACAGATACGCAGTATTTT
-,TRBV29-1,-,TRBJ1-1,CSVEARVGVGDTEAFF,TGCAGCGTTGAAGCCAGGGTTGGGGTGGGTGACACTGAAGCTTTCTTT
few,TRBV6-2/TRBV6-3,TRBD1,TRBJ2-7,CASSPPPGTEGSFEQYF,TGTGCCAGCAGCCCTCCCCCGGGGACAGAAGGTTCCTTCGAGCAGTACTTC
-,TRBV20-1,-,TRBJ2-2,CSAPRGSVTNTGELFF,TGCAGTGCCCCCCGGGGGTCAGTGACGAACACCGGGGAGCTGTTTTTT
-,TRBV6-5,-,TRBJ2-1,CASSYGGTRDNEQFF,TGTGCCAGCAGTTACGGGGGGACCAGAGACAATGAGCAGTTCTTC
-,TRBV20-1,TRBD2,TRBJ2-5,CSARDPSTSGQETQYF,TGCAGTGCTAGAGATCCGTCGACTAGCGGCCAAGAGACCCAGTACTTC
few,TRBV20-1,-,TRBJ2-5,CSAVSGALGKTQYF,TGCAGTGCCGTATCCGGGGCCCTGGGAAAGACCCAGTACTTC
-,TRBV6-2/TRBV6-3,TRBD2,TRBJ2-3,CASSRGLAGGLDTQYF,TGTGCCAGCAGTCGGGGACTAGCGGGAGGACTAGATACGCAGTATTTT
-,TRBV10-3,-,TRBJ2-7,CAISHGPIYEQYF,TGTGCCATCAGTCATGGGCCTATCTACGAGCAGTACTTC
few,TRBV4-2,-,TRBJ2-1,CASSLSILSSYNEQFF,TGTGCCAGCAGCCTTAGCATCCTAAGCTCCTACAATGAGCAGTTCTTC
few,TRBV23-1,-,TRBJ2-2,CASSQMRERTPGSCFF,-
-,TRBV28,-,TRBJ2-3,CASTPRGGTGTDTQYF,TGTGCCAGCACCCCGCGCGGCGGGACTGGGACAGATACGCAGTATTTT
-,TRBV20-1,TRBD2,TRBJ2-5,CSARDVSSGQETQYF,TGCAGTGCTAGAGATGTGTCTAGCGGACAAGAGACCCAGTACTTC
many,TRBV5-1,-,TRBJ2-3,CASSRWGGTDTQYF,TGCGCCAGCTCCCGCTGGGGGGGCACAGATACGCAGTATTTT
-,TRBV20-1,-,TRBJ2-3,CSARGQNTDTQYF,TGCAGTGCTAGAGGCCAGAACACAGATACGCAGTATTTT
-,TRBV6-2/TRBV6-3,-,TRBJ1-1,CASSRPRGIGAFF,TGTGCCAGCAGCCGGCCCCGAGGTATTGGAGCTTTCTTT
-,TRBV5-1,TRBD2,TRBJ2-1,CASSLSLAGGDEQFF,TGCGCCAGCAGCTTGTCGCTAGCGGGAGGAGATGAGCAGTTCTTC
few,TRBV7-9,-,TRBJ1-2,CASSSFEGYTF,TGTGCCAGCAGCAGTTTTGAGGGCTACACCTTC
-,TRBV7-2,-,TRBJ2-7,CASSLVVAYEQYF,TGTGCCAGCAGCTTAGTCGTAGCCTACGAGCAGTACTTC
-,TRBV7-8,-,TRBJ2-1,CASSLAASSYNEQFF,TGTGCCAGCAGCTTAGCTGCGTCTTCCTACAATGAGCAGTTCTTC
-,TRBV20-1,-,TRBJ2-3,CSAVIGASATVTQYF,TGCAGTGCTGTGATAGGGGCTAGCGCGACAGTTACGCAGTATTTT
many,TRBV20-1,TRBD2,TRBJ2-5,CSAVSGDQETQYF,TGCAGTGCTGTTAGCGGGGACCAAGAGACCCAGTACTTC
few,TRBV6-1,-,TRBJ2-5,CASSLQKGETQYF,TGTGCCAGCAGCCTCCAGAAAGGCGAGACCCAGTACTTC
many,TRBV20-1,TRBD2,TRBJ2-1,CSVLAGTVGNEQFF,TGCAGTGTACTAGCGGGGACCGTGGGCAATGAGCAGTTCTTC
few,TRBV5-4,-,TRBJ1-4,CASSFGGRVNEKLFF,TGTGCCAGCAGCTTTGGGGGAAGGGTTAATGAAAAACTGTTTTTT
few,TRBV6-5,TRBD1,TRBJ2-2,CASSSRQGLIGELFF,TGTGCCAGCAGTTCCCGACAGGGGTTAATCGGGGAGCTGTTTTTT
once,TRBV7-9,-,TRBJ2-7,CASSLETSYEQYF,TGTGCCAGCAGCTTAGAGACCAGCTACGAGCAGTACTTC
few,TRBV18,-,TRBJ2-3,CASSPRGFERGDTQYF,TGTGCCAGCTCACCACGGGGCTTTGAAAGGGGAGATACGCAGTATTTT
-,TRBV19,TRBD1,TRBJ2-5,CASSDRGYQETQYF,TGTGCCAGTAGCGACAGGGGGTACCAAGAGACCCAGTACTTC
few,TRBV6-5,TRBD1,TRBJ2-1,CASSYSRTGVHEQFF,TGTGCCAGCAGTTACTCCCGGACAGGGGTCCATGAGCAGTTCTTC
-,TRBV7-6,-,TRBJ2-1,CASSQTGDSYNEQFF,TGTGCCAGCAGCCAGACAGGAGACTCCTACAATGAGCAGTTCTTC
few,TRBV9,-,TRBJ2-7,CASSVGGGGEQYF,TGTGCCAGCAGCGTAGGCGGGGGCGGCGAGCAGTACTTC
-,TRBV27,TRBD1,TRBJ1-1,CASSRNLRTGRNTEAFF,TGTGCCAGCAGTCGGAACCTCAGGACAGGCCGAAACACTGAAGCTTTCTTT
many,TRBV7-9,-,TRBJ2-1,CASSPNPGNEQFF,TGTGCCAGCAGTCCCAATCCCGGAAATGAGCAGTTCTTC
many,TRBV7-2,-,TRBJ2-7,CASSLGRGYEQYF,TGTGCCAGCAGCTTAGGTAGGGGATACGAGCAGTACTTC
-,TRBV4-2,-,TRBJ2-1,CASSQGKGEQFF,TGTGCCAGCAGCCAAGGGAAGGGTGAGCAGTTCTTC
-,TRBV5-5,TRBD2,TRBJ2-7,CASSLTSGVSYEQYF,TGTGCCAGCAGCTTGACTAGCGGGGTGTCCTACGAGCAGTACTTC